This T cell receptor beta chain was sequenced in a study of CD8 T cells in ankylosing spondylitis (dated by TCRdb to 2017 to 2019). With respect to the entire study: T cell receptor beta repertoires were profiled in healthy donors and ankylosing spondylitis patients so that disease-linked TCR variants could be found. Samples of peripheral blood were taken, and for ankylosing spondylitis patients, synovial fluid was collected as well. The whole study cohort included about a hundred healthy donors and 20 to 30 ankylosing spondylitis patients. What the authors observed across the whole study: Some motif variants were previously reported in synovial fluid and blood of reactive arthritis patients, suggesting common disease-initiation mechanisms. The disease-linked clones had a CD8+ phenotype and were found at relatively low frequencies in peripheral blood. The disease-linked clones were reported as significantly enriched in matched synovial fluid samples from ankylosing spondylitis patients. A TCR beta motif of 7 or 8 highly homologous amino acid variants appeared characteristic of blood from ankylosing spondylitis patients.

A note on this clonotype: It lacks a known antigen. There are no base qualities to consult, and no much larger clone falls within one base.

Sequencing was performed on an Illumina HiSeq 2500. TCR beta libraries were prepared by quantitative 5'-RACE with molecular barcodes. Per the source publication's procedure: A new computational method based on a probabilistic model of VDJ rearrangement was used to identify disease-linked TCR variants. TCRdb reworked the public reads: Q25 trimming with fastp, MiXCR clone assembly, productive beta chains retained. Each record represents a unique CDR3 protein, reported with the most common genes and DNA among its rows. Here the V and J calls rest on TCRdb's processing, not on the authors' analysis. In this sample the table shows almost 250,000 distinct CDR3 sequences, 30% to 40% of which occur a single time. The ten largest clones take up approximately 4.4% of the sample. The TCR originated in a male donor with ankylosing spondylitis or in good health (not recorded which). The source material was blood, either unsorted or a sorted T cell fraction (not recorded which).

The nucleotide sequence reads TGTGCCAGCAGTTCCCCGGACGGGGAATATTACAATGAGCAGTTCTTC. Its amino acids are CASSSPDGEYYNEQFF. The chain joins TRBV6-5 to TRBJ2-1; the best D guess is TRBD2, with 5 bases matching. Including cysteine and phenylalanine, the CDR3 has 16 amino acids. Solely the CDR3 DNA is kept, with 48 bases framed from the first base. CDR1 and CDR2 were assigned from the germline V gene as MNHEY and SVGAGI. Deletion took 4 bases off V and 4 bases off J, with a span of 17 bases between the germline ends.